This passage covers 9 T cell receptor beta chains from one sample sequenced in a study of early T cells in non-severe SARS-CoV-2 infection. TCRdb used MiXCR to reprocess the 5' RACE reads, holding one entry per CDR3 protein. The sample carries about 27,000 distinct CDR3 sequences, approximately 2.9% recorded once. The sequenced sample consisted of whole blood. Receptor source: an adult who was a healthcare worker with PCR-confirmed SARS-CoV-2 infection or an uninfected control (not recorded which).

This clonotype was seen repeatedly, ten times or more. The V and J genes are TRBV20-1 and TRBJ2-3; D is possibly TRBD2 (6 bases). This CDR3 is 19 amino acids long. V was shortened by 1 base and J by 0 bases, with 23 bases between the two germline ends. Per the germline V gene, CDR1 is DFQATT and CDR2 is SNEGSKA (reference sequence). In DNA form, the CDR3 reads TGCAGTGCTAGAGGGAGGGCCACCCGACTGCCCTATAGCACAGATACGCAGTATTTT. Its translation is CSARGRATRLPYSTDTQYF.

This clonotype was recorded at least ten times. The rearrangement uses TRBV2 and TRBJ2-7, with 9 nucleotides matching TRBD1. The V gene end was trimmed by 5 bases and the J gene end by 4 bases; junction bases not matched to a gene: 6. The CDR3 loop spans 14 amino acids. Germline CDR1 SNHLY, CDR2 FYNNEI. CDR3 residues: CASSSDRGSYEQYV. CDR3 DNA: TGTGCCAGCAGTTCGGACAGGGGCTCGTACGAGCAGTACGTC.

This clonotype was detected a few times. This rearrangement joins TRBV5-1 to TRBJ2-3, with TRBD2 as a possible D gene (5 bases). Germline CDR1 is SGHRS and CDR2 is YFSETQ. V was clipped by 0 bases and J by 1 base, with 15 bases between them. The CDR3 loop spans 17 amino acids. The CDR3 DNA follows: TGCGCCAGCAGCTTGGGGGGAGCAGCAGGTGGCACAGATACGCAGTATTTT. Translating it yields CASSLGGAAGGTDTQYF.

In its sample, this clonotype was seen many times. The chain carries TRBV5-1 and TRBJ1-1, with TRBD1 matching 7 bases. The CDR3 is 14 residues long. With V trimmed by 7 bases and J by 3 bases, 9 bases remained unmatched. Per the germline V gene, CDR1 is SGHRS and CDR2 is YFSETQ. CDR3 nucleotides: TGCGCCAGCTTCGCGGACAGGTCGGACACTGAAGCTTTCTTT. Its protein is CASFADRSDTEAFF. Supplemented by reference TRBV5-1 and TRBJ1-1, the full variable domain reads KAGVTQTPRYLIKTRGQQVTLSCSPISGHRSVSWYQQTPGQGLQFLFEYFSETQRNKGNFPGRFSGRQFSNSRSEMNVSTLELGDSALYLCASFADRSDTEAFFGQGTRLTVV.

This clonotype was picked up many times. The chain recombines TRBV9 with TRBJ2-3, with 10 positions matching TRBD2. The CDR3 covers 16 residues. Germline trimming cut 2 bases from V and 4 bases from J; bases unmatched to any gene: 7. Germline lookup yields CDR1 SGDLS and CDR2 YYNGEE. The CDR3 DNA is TGTGCCAGCAGCGTGTCACAAGCGGGGGGGCCAGATACGCAGTATTTT. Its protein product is CASSVSQAGGPDTQYF.

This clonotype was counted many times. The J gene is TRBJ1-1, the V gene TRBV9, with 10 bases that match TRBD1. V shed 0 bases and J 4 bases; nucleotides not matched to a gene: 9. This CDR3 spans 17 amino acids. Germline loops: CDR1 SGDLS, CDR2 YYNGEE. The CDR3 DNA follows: TGTGCCAGCAGCGTAGGAGGACAGGGGGTCTTGGGCACTGAAGCTTTCTTT. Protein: CASSVGGQGVLGTEAFF.

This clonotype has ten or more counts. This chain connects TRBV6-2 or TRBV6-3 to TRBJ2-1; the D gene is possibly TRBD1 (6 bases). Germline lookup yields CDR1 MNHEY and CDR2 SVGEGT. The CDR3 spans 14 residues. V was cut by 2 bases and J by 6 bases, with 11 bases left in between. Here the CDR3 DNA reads TGTGCCAGCAGTTACGGACAGCCCCTCAATGAGCAGTTCTTC. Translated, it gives CASSYGQPLNEQFF.

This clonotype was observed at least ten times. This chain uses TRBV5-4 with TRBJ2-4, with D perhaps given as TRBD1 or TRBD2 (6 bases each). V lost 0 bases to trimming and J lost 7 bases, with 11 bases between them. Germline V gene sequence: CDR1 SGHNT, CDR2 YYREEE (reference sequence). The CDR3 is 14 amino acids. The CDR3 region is CASSLGQEGNIQYF. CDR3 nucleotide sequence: TGTGCCAGCAGCTTGGGACAGGAGGGTAACATTCAGTACTTC.

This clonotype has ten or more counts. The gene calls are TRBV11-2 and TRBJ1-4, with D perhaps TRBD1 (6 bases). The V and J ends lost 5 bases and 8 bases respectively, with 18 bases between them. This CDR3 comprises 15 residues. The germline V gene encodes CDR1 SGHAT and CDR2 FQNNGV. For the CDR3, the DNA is TGTGCCAGCAGCCATGCGCGGACAGACGAGGAAAAACTGTTTTTT. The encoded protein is CASSHARTDEEKLFF.